This TCR beta chain was sequenced during a study of early T cells in non-severe SARS-CoV-2 infection (dated by TCRdb to the early 2020s). Background for the entire study: TCR sequencing used bulk RNA from unsorted whole blood, so alpha and beta chains could not be paired.

The research as a whole found: VDJdb matching was skewed toward anti-spike CD8 responses and likely underestimated virus-specific expansions, missing private and CD4 specificities.

This was a case-control study nested in a cohort of healthcare workers in London, UK, who had nasopharyngeal swab PCR tests and blood samples taken every week. Healthcare workers were recruited between 23 and 31 March 2020, during the week of the UK lockdown, and were followed weekly for up to about 16 weeks. The library relied on 5' RACE. Sequencing took place on a NextSeq 500. Unique molecular identifiers were attached to individual cDNA molecules in the TCR library protocol so that sequencing error and PCR bias could be corrected. TCR alpha and beta chains were both sequenced, and the abundances of alpha and beta sequences in each sample were closely correlated with each other. As for the authors' bioinformatics: Decombinator V4 was used to perform V gene, J gene and CDR3 annotation of TCR sequences. TCRs were defined as expanded if a significant change between any two time points was detected under a Poisson model with p below 0.0001. Abundances of TCRs were expressed as counts per million after normalisation to the total number of TCRs sequenced in each sample. TRAV1-2 paired with TRAJ12, TRAJ20 or TRAJ33 defined MAIT TCRs, while TRAV10 paired with TRAJ18 defined iNKT TCRs. A search of VDJdb, accessed on 1 November 2021, was run for TCRs annotated to CMV, EBV and SARS-CoV-2, with TCRs annotated for multiple antigens excluded. TCRdb ran its own pipeline on the public reads, namely fastp trimming at Q25 and MiXCR clone calling, and kept in-frame beta chains. Merged by CDR3 protein, the rows form single entries marked with the most common genes and DNA. V and J calls and clone size were set by TCRdb, not the authors. This sample has 70,000 to 95,000 distinct CDR3 sequences in its table, and under 15% of those were observed once. Clones ranked in the top ten supply approximately 0.5% of the sample.

At the junction V is shortened by 0 bases and J by 8 bases, with 15 bases in between. For CDR1 and CDR2, the germline V gene lists SGHRS and YFSETQ. The CDR3, cysteine through phenylalanine, is 15 amino acids long. Left in the record is the CDR3 DNA by itself, 45 bases read in frame from the first base. A few counts support this clonotype. Its antigen is not yet known. No base quality values were provided; no much bigger clone lies one nucleotide off. Sequencing was done on a sample of whole blood. The clonotype was recovered from an adult who was a healthcare worker with PCR-confirmed SARS-CoV-2 infection or an uninfected control (not recorded which). The V gene is TRBV5-1 and the J gene is TRBJ2-4; the best D guess is TRBD1, with 5 bases matching. The nucleotides are TGCGCCAGCAGCTTGGAGTCTTCAGGGTTTGACATTCAGTACTTC. Translated, this gives CASSLESSGFDIQYF.